The clone carrying this T cell receptor (beta chain) was detected only a few times. Antigen specificity is unknown. This record comes from a study of cytomegalovirus exposure and HLA in healthy donors. Study-wide results and limits: Later analysis suggested links between common viral pathogens and several top significant clusters. An analysis done earlier found most TCR beta V segments productive about 90% or about 30% of the time. Investigators reported 150 to 200 TCR beta chains as tied to cytomegalovirus.

The PCR employed 60 Vbeta primers together with 13 Jbeta primers. Profiled with immunoSEQ multiplex PCR; TCRdb holds only in-frame clones, not every one. The top ten hold about 4.2% of the sample, which has tens of thousands of clones, more than 50% seen once. V lost 8 bases, J lost 3 bases, and 11 bases lay in between. The CDR3 has 12 amino acids. Germline assignment: CDR1 SNHLY and CDR2 FYNNEI. The sequencing sample was made of PBMCs. The rearrangement joins TRBV2 to TRBJ2-7; D gene ambiguous. The clonotype comes from a male donor in good health and CMV-seropositive. CDR3 amino acids: CASRSAYYEQYF. The CDR3 region has the DNA TGTGCCAGCCGTTCAGCGTACTACGAGCAGTACTTC.